The present entry profiles one TCR beta chain with its context. The antigen remains unidentified. These data are taken from a study of OX40 agonist ivuxolimab in advanced cancers. Across the study: Across the patients, intravenous ivuxolimab was delivered every 2 weeks at 0.01 to 10 mg/kg.

Germline V gene sequence: CDR1 SGHAT, CDR2 FQNNGV. The CDR3 extends over 13 amino acids. Trimming cost V 6 bases and J 8 bases, with 13 bases left between them. The method was immunoSEQ multiplex PCR; TCRdb's version includes in-frame clones alone and lacks a portion of them. The table has fewer than 45,000 clones, 84% seen once. Study-wide findings and caveats: Clonal expansion from baseline to week 6 occurred in both CD4+ and CD8+ T cells. Low normalized clonal expansion also occurred in some nonresponding patients.

This sequence joins TRBV11-2 and TRBJ1-4; tentative D call: TRBD1 (5 bases). The specimen comprised CD4+ or CD8+ T cells sorted from blood, sampled in a trial of the OX40 agonist ivuxolimab. This clonotype was sampled from an adult with an advanced solid tumor such as melanoma, head and neck, liver or kidney cancer. The CDR3 DNA is TGTGCCAGCAGGTCGCTTGGGGACGAAAAACTGTTTTTT. This encodes CASRSLGDEKLFF.